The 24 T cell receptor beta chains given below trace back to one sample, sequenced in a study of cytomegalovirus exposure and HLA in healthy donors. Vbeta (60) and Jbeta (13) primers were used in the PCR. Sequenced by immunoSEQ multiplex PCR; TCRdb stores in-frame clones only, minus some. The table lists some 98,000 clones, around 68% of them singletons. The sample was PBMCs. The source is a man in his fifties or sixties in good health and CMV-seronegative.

The CDR3 region has the DNA TGTGCCAGCAGCCCAGGACTAGGTGACTACAATGAGCAGTTCTTC. Encoded protein: CASSPGLGDYNEQFF. The gene calls are TRBV5-5 and TRBJ2-1, with 7 bases that match TRBD2. CDR3 length equals 15 residues. V shed 4 bases, J shed 3 bases, and the junction held 7 bases outside the gene matches. CDR1 and CDR2 from the germline V gene are SGHKS and YYEKEE (reference sequence).

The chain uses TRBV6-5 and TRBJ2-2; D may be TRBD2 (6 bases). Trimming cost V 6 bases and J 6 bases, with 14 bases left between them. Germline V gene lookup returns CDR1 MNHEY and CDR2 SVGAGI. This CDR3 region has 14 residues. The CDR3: CASRNLLAAGELFF. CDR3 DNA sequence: TGTGCCAGCAGGAACTTACTAGCTGCCGGGGAGCTGTTTTTT.

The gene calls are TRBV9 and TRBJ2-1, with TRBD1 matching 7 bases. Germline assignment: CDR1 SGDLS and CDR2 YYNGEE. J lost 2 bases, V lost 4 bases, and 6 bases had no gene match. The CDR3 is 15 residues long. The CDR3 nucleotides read TGTGCCAGCAGCCTCACAGGGGAAGCCTACAATGAGCAGTTCTTC. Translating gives CASSLTGEAYNEQFF.

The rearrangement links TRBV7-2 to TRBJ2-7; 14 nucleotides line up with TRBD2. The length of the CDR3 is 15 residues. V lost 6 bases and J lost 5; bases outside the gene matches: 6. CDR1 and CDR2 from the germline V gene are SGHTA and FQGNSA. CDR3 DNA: TGTGCCAGCAGTACAGGACTAGCGGGAGGCCACGAGCAGTACTTC. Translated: CASSTGLAGGHEQYF.

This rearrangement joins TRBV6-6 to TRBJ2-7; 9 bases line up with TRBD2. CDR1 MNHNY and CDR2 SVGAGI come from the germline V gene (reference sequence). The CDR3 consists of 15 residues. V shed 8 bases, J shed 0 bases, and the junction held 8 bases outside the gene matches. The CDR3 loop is CASGNSGSSSYEQYF. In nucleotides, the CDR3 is TGTGCCAGCGGAAATAGCGGGAGTTCCTCCTACGAGCAGTACTTC.

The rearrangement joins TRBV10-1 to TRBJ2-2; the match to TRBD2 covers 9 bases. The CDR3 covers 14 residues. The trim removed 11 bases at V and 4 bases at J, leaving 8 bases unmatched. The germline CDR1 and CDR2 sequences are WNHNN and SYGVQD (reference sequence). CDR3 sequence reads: CASQGTSFTGELFF. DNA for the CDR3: TGCGCCTCCCAAGGGACTAGCTTCACCGGGGAGCTGTTTTTT.

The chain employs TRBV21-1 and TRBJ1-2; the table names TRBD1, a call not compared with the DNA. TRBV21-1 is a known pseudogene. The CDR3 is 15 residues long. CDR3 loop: CAKKGRDRGSYGYTF. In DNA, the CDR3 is TGTGCCAAAAAGGGCCGGGACAGGGGTAGCTATGGCTACACCTTC.

CDR3 nucleotide sequence: TGCAGCGTTTTGTCACAGCGCCGGGACAATCTAGCCAAAAACATTCAGTACTTC. Protein: CSVLSQRRDNLAKNIQYF. The chain couples TRBV29-1 to TRBJ2-4, with D tentatively TRBD1 (6 bases). Germline V lookup: CDR1 SQVTM, CDR2 ANQGSEA. Deletions cut 5 bases from V and 0 bases from J, with 23 bases between. This CDR3 is built from 18 residues.

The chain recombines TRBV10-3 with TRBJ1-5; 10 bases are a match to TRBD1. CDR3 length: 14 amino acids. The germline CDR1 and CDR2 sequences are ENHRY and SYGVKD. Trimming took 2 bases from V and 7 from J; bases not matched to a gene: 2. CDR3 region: CAISEGDRGQPQHF. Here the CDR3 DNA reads TGTGCCATCAGTGAGGGGGACAGGGGACAGCCCCAGCATTTT.

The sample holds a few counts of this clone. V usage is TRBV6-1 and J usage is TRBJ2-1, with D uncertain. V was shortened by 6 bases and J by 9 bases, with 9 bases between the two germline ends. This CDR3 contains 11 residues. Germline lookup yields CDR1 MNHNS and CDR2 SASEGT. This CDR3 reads CASRNLPEQFF. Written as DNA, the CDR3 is TGTGCCAGCAGAAACCTACCTGAGCAGTTCTTC.

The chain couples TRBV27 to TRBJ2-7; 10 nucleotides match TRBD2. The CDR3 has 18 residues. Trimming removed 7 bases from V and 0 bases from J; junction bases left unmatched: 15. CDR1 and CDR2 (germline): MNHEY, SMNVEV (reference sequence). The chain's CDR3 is CASIPLAGARPNSYEQYF. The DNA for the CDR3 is TGTGCCAGCATCCCGCTAGCGGGAGCTCGCCCGAACTCCTACGAGCAGTACTTC.

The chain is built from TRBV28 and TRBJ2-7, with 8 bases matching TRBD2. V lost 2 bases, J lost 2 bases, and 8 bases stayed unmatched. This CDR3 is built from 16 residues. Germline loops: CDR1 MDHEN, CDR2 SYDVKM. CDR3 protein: CASSLGRGVGPYEQYF. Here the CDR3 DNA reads TGTGCCAGCAGTTTAGGGCGGGGGGTAGGCCCCTACGAGCAGTACTTC. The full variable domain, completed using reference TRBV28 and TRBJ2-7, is DVKVTQSSRYLVKRTGEKVFLECVQDMDHENMFWYRQDPGLGLRLIYFSYDVKMKEKGDIPEGYSVSREKKERFSLILESASTNQTSMYLCASSLGRGVGPYEQYFGPGTRLTVT.

The CDR3 region is CASSYKYGVDTGELFF. The CDR3 DNA sequence: TGTGCCAGCAGCTATAAGTACGGGGTCGACACCGGGGAGCTGTTTTTT. J is TRBJ2-2 and V is TRBV11-3; the D gene is possibly TRBD2 (5 bases). Trimming removed 4 bases from V and 3 bases from J, with 15 bases in between. CDR1 is SGHNT and CDR2 is YENEEA in the germline V gene. There are 16 residues in the CDR3.

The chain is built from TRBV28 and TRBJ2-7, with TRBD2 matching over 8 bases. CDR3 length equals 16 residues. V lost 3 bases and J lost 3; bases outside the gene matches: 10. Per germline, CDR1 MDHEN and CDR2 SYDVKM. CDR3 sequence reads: CASSFATSGKNYEQYF. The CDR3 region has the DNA TGTGCCAGCAGTTTCGCTACTAGCGGAAAAAACTACGAGCAGTACTTC.

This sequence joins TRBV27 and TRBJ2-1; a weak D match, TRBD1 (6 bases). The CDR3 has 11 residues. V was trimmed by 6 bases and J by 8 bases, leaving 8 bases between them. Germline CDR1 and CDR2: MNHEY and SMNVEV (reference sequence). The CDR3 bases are TGTGCCAGCAGGAGGGGGTATGAGCAGTTCTTC. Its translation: CASRRGYEQFF.

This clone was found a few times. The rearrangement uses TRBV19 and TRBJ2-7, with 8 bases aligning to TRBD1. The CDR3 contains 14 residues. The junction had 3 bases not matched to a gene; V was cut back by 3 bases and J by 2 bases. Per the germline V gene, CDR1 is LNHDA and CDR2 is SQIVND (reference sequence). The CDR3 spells CASSIKTGAYEQYF. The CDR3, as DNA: TGTGCCAGTAGTATCAAGACAGGGGCCTACGAGCAGTACTTC.

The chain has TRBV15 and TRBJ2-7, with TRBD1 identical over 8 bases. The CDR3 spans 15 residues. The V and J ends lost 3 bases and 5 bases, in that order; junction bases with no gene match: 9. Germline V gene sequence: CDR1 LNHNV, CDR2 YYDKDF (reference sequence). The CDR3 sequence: CATSRARQGRNEQYF. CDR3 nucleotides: TGTGCCACCAGCAGGGCCCGACAGGGGAGAAACGAGCAGTACTTC.

The CDR3, as DNA: TGCGCCAGCAGCCAAATGGGACTAGCAGGGGATGAGCAGTTCTTC. Translation gives CASSQMGLAGDEQFF. The chain employs TRBV4-1 and TRBJ2-1; 9 bases map to TRBD2. Germline CDR1 MGHRA, CDR2 YSYEKL. The CDR3 extends over 15 amino acids. Germline trimming cut 2 bases from V and 8 bases from J; bases unmatched to any gene: 7.

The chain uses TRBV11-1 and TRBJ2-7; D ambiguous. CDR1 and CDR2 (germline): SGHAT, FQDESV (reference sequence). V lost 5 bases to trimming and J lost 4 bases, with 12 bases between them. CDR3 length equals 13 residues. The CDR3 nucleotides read TGTGCCAGCAGCGTAAACAGTCTTTACGAGCAGTACTTC. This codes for CASSVNSLYEQYF.

The CDR3 protein is CASSTRTYNSPLHF. The CDR3, as DNA: TGTGCCAGTAGTACCCGGACATATAATTCACCCCTCCACTTT. The chain couples TRBV19 to TRBJ1-6; D is perhaps TRBD1 (5 bases). The CDR3 spans 14 residues. CDR1 is LNHDA, CDR2 SQIVND, per germline (reference sequence). Trimming cost V 4 bases and J 4 bases, with 8 bases left between them.

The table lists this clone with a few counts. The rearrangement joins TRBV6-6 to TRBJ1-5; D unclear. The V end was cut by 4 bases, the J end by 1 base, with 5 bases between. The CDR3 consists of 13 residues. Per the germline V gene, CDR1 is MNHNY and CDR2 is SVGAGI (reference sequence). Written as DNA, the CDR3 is TGTGCCAGCAGTTCTTCCAGCAATCAGCCCCAGCATTTT. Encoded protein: CASSSSSNQPQHF.

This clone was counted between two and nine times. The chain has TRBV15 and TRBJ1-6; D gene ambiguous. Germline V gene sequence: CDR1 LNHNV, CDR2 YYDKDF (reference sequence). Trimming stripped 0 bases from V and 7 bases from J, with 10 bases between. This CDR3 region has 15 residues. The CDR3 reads CATSRDRGLNSPLHF. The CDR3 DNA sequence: TGTGCCACCAGCAGAGATAGAGGCCTAAATTCACCCCTCCACTTT.

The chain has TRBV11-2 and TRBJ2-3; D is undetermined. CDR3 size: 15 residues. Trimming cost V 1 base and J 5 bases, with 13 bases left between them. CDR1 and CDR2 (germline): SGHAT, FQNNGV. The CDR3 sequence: CASSLGSFTGDTQYF. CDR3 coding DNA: TGTGCCAGCAGCTTAGGCTCTTTTACGGGAGATACGCAGTATTTT. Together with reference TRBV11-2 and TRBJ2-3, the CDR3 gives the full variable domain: EAGVAQSPRYKIIEKRQSVAFWCNPISGHATLYWYQQILGQGPKLLIQFQNNGVVDDSQLPKDRFSAERLKGVDSTLKIQPAKLEDSAVYLCASSLGSFTGDTQYFGPGTRLTVL.

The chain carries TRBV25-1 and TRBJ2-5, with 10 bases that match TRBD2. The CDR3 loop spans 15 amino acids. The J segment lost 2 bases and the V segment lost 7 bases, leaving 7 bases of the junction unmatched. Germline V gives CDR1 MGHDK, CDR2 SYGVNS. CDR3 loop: CASMGAGGPQETQYF. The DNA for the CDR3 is TGTGCCAGCATGGGAGCGGGAGGGCCGCAAGAGACCCAGTACTTC.